This TCR beta chain was found in a study of cytomegalovirus exposure and HLA in healthy donors. General study results and limits: V- and J-gene trimming of TCR beta was linked (in a later analysis) to a missense DCLRE1C variant.

Primers for the PCR totalled 60 Vbeta and 13 Jbeta. TCRdb keeps only in-frame clones here, not all; method: immunoSEQ multiplex PCR. The sample records about 200,000 clones, 75% to 85% being singletons. CDR3 length: 13 residues. Trimming cost V 7 bases and J 3 bases; bases outside gene matches: 5. Germline lookup yields CDR1 GTSNPN and CDR2 SVGIG (reference sequence). Worth noting for this clone: Its specificity is not known.

The TCR originated in a woman aged 45-59 years in good health and CMV-seronegative. The sequenced sample was PBMCs. V and J are TRBV30 and TRBJ1-1; TRBD1 agrees at 10 bases. CDR3 in DNA: TGTGCCTTCCGGGACAGGGGACACACTGAAGCTTTCTTT. Translation gives CAFRDRGHTEAFF.